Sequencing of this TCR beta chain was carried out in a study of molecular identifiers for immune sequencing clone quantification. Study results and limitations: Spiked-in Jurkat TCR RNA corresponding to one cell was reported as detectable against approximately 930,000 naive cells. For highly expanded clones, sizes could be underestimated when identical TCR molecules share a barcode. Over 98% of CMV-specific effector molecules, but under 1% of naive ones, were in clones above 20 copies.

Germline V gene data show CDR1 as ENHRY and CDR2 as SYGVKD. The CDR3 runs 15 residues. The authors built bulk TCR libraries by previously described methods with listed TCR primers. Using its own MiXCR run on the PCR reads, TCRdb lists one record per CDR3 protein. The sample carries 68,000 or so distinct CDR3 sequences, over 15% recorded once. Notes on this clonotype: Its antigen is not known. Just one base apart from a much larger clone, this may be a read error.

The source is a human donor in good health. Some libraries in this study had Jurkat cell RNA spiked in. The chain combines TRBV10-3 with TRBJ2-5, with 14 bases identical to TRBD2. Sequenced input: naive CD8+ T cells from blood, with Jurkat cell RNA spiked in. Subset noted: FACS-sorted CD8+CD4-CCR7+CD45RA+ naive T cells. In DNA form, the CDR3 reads TGTACCAGCGTCCCGGGACTAGCGGGAGTGGAGACCCAGTACTTC. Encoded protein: CTSVPGLAGVETQYF.